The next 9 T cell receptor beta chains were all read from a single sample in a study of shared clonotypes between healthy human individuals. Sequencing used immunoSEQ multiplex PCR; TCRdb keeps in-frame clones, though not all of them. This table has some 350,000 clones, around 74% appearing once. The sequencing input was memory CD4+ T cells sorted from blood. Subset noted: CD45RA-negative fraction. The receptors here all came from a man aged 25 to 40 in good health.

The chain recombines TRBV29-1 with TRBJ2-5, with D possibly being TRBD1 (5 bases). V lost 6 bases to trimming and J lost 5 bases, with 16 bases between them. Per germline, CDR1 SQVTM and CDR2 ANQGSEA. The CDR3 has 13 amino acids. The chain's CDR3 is CSVASGARETQYF. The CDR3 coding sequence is TGCAGCGTGGCTAGTGGGGCCAGGGAGACCCAGTACTTC.

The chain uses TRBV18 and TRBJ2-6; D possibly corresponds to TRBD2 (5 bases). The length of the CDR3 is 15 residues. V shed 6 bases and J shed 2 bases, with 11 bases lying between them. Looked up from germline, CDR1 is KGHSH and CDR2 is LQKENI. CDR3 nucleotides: TGTGCCAGCTCTTCGGGAAGGGCTGGGGCCAACGTCCTGACTTTC. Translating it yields CASSSGRAGANVLTF.

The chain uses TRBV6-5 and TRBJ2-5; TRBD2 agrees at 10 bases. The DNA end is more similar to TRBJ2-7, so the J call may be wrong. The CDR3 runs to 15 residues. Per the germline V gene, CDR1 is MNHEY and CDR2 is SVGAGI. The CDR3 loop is CASTSSGSLPYEQYF. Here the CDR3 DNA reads TGTGCCAGCACCTCTAGCGGGAGCCTACCTTACGAGCAGTACTTC.

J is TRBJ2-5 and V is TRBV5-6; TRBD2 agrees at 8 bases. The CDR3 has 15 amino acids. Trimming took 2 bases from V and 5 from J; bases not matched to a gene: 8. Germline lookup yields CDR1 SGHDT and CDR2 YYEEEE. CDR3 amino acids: CASSFLAGGVETQYF. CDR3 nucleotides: TGTGCCAGCAGCTTTTTGGCGGGAGGAGTCGAGACCCAGTACTTC.

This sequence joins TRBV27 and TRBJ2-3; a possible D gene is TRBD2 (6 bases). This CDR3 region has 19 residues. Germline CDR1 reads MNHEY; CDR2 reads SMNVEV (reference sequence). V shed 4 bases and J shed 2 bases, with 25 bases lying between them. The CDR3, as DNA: TGTGCCAGCAGTTCATCACTGGTCTTACGTGGGAGGCCCACAGATACGCAGTATTTT. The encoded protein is CASSSSLVLRGRPTDTQYF.

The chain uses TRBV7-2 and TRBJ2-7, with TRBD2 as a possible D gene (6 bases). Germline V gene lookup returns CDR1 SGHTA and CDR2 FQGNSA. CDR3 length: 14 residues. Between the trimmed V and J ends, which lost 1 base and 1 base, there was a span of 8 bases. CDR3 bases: TGTGCCAGCAGCTTAGATCGGGGGTCCTACGAGCAGTACTTC. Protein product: CASSLDRGSYEQYF.

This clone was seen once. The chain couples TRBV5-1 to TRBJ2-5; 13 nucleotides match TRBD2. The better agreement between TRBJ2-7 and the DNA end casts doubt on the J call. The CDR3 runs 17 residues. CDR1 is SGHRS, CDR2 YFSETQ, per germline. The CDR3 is CASSWTSGSPGPYEQYF. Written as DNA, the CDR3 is TGCGCCAGCAGCTGGACTAGCGGGAGTCCCGGACCGTACGAGCAGTACTTC.

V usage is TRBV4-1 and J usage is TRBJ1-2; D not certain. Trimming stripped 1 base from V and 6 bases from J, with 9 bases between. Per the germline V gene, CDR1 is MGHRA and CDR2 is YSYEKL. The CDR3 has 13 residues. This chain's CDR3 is CASSQGGGNGYTF. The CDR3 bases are TGCGCCAGCAGCCAAGGGGGTGGCAATGGCTACACCTTC.

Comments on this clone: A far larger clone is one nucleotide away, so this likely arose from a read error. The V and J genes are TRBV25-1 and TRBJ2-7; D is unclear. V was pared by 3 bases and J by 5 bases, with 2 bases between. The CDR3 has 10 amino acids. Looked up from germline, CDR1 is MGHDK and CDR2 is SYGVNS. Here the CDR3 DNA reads TGTGCCAGCAGTGACCACGAGCAGTACTTC. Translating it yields CASSDHEQYF.